This T cell receptor beta chain came from a study of blood T cell repertoires in COVID-19. The method was immunoSEQ multiplex PCR; TCRdb's version includes in-frame clones alone and lacks a portion of them. The sample lists fewer than 120,000 clones; approximately 82% were seen once. This CDR3 is 13 amino acids long. CDR1 is LNHDA and CDR2 is SQIVND in the germline V gene (reference sequence). Trimming took 5 bases from V and 6 from J, leaving 8 bases between them. The clonotype was recovered from a woman aged 80 or over with acute or convalescent COVID-19. The chain has TRBV19 and TRBJ2-6, with D unresolved. Specimen: peripheral blood. CDR3 sequence (DNA): TGTGCCAGTAGTCTCCCCCCGGCCAACGTCCTGACTTTC. It specifies CASSLPPANVLTF.